The clone carrying this TCR beta chain occurred a few times. The sample belongs to a study of blood T cell repertoires in COVID-19. Repertoires were generated with immunoSEQ multiplex PCR, while TCRdb's copy carries only in-frame clones and drops some. In the table there are 30,000 to 35,000 clones, 85% of which are singletons. The receptor was derived from a human donor with acute or convalescent COVID-19. The donor label of this sample is uncertain. The specimen sequenced was peripheral blood.

Written as DNA, the CDR3 is TGTGCCAGCAGCTTAGTGGGGGGGCAAAACGATCAGCCCCAGCATTTT. Translating it yields CASSLVGGQNDQPQHF. This chain uses TRBV7-2 with TRBJ1-5; possibly TRBD1 for D (6 bases). CDR3 length: 16 residues. V gave up 1 base and J gave up 5 bases, with 15 bases separating them. Germline V CDR1 and CDR2: SGHTA, FQGNSA. Together with reference TRBV7-2 and TRBJ1-5, the CDR3 gives the full variable domain: GAGVSQSPSNKVTEKGKDVELRCDPISGHTALYWYRQSLGQGLEFLIYFQGNSAPDKSGLPSDRFSAERTGGSVSTLTIQRTQQEDSAVYLCASSLVGGQNDQPQHFGDGTRLSIL.